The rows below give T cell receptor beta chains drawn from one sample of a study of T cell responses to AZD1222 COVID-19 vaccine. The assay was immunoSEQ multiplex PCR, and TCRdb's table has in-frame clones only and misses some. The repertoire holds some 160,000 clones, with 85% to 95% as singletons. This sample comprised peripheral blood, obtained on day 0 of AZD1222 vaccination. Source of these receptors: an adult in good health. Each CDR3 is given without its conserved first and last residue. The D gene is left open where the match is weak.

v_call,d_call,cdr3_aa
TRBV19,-,ASSSDRFPYT
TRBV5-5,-,ASTNPTGPGNTIY
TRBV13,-,ASSLTGTDYGYT
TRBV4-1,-,ASSQHVQGGQPQH
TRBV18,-,ASSPTRRVYEQY
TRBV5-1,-,ASSSGDTQY
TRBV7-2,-,ASSPRLRSLSNQPQH
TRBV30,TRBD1,AWSATGGDGYT
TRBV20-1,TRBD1,SAHGTGTN
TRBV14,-,ASSLRQPRETQY
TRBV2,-,ASRLQVEAF
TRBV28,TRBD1,ASSGKGSGGRVYSNQPQH
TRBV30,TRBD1,AWSRDRPYGYT
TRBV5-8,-,ASSLAYFAGNTIY
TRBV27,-,ASSRQTGSYPQH
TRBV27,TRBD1,ASSPGGQGSSYNSPLH
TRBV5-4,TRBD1,ASSEGGQGRTEAF
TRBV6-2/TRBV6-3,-,ASSYALVGDNSPLH
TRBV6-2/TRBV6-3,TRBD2,ASSYSIAGGGLEQF
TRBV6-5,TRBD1,ASSPQGADYGYT
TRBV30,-,AWSGDKSGGGYT
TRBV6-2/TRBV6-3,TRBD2,ASSKQLAGKNNEQF
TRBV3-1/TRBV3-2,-,ASSFAAYNEQF
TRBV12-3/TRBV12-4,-,ASSFGQLTEAF
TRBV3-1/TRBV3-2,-,ASSQSGHGNIQY
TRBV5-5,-,ASSRGGSPLH
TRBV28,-,ASITANSPLH